This entry describes one T cell receptor beta chain. This CDR3 contains 13 residues. The germline CDR1 and CDR2 sequences are KGHSH and LQKENI. V shed 6 bases and J shed 7 bases, with 15 bases lying between them. Authors' analysis steps: Amplification with reference gene primers provided the estimates of nucleated cell counts. The table came from immunoSEQ multiplex PCR; TCRdb's copy has only in-frame clones and leaves some out. The V and J calls and the clone size are those of that table, but D and trimming were determined from the DNA. The table shows about 55,000 clones, with 80% to 85% occurring only once. This record belongs to a study of blood T cell repertoires in COVID-19. Study at large: From the United States, Italy and Spain came samples of acute and convalescent COVID-19.

The sequence came from a woman aged 55-69 years with acute or convalescent COVID-19. The J gene is TRBJ1-1, the V gene TRBV18; D unclear. The sequenced sample was peripheral blood. The CDR3 loop is CASSLTPSGEAFF. DNA of the CDR3: TGTGCCAGCTCCTTGACACCTTCCGGTGAAGCTTTCTTT. The entire variable domain, with the rest obtained from reference TRBV18 and TRBJ1-1, is as follows: NAGVMQNPRHLVRRRGQEARLRCSPMKGHSHVYWYRQLPEEGLKFMVYLQKENIIDESGMPKERFSAEFPKEGPSILRIQQVVRGDSAAYFCASSLTPSGEAFFGQGTRLTVV.